What follows is one T cell receptor (beta chain) and its context. The data stem from a study of cytomegalovirus exposure and HLA in healthy donors. J was trimmed by 3 bases and V by 5 bases; bases with no gene match: 6. Germline V gene lookup returns CDR1 SEHNR and CDR2 FQNEAQ (reference sequence). CDR3 length equals 15 residues. The PCR made use of 60 Vbeta and 13 Jbeta primers. Clones were read by immunoSEQ multiplex PCR, and TCRdb kept only the in-frame ones, dropping some. The sample has 150,000 to 250,000 clones; over 65% are singletons. The source of this sequence is a boy aged 2 to 10 in good health and CMV-seronegative. The sequencing sample was made of PBMCs. The gene calls are TRBV7-9 and TRBJ2-3; TRBD2 aligns across 9 bases. CDR3 nucleotides: TGTGCCAGCAGCCTATCTAGCGGGGAAACAGATACGCAGTATTTT. It encodes CASSLSSGETDTQYF.